Listed below are T cell receptor beta chains from one sample, sequenced in a study of post-analysis software for immune sequencing data. TCRdb used MiXCR to reprocess the PCR reads, holding one entry per CDR3 protein. The table shows 750,000 to 950,000 distinct CDR3 sequences, with approximately 53% occurring only once. Input material: blood. The receptors were sampled from a girl between 5 and 17 years old with multiple sclerosis. Each CDR3 is given with its conserved first and last residue. A D gene is named only where the DNA matches it firmly. Where a row states a size, it is once, few, many or the class of an expanded clone; other rows omit it.

j_call | clone_size | d_call | v_call | cdr3_aa | cdr3_nt
TRBJ1-2 | few | - | TRBV15 | CATSRDGPGANYGYTF | TGTGCCACCAGCAGAGATGGCCCAGGGGCCAACTATGGCTACACCTTC
TRBJ1-2 | - | - | TRBV5-1 | CASSFSGPLYGYTF | TGCGCCAGCAGCTTTTCCGGGCCGCTCTATGGCTACACCTTC
TRBJ1-5 | many | - | TRBV20-1 | CSARRSNQPQHF | TGCAGTGCTCGCCGTAGCAATCAGCCCCAGCATTTT
TRBJ1-6 | few | TRBD1 | TRBV12-3/TRBV12-4 | CASSPGQGSSPLHF | TGTGCCAGCAGTCCCGGACAGGGTTCCTCACCCCTCCACTTT
TRBJ1-2 | once | - | TRBV5-1 | CASSPSVVGAYGYTF | TGCGCCAGCAGCCCCTCCGTGGTGGGGGCCTACGGCTACACCTTC
TRBJ2-7 | - | TRBD2 | TRBV10-3 | CAIKAGLADDEQYF | TGTGCCATCAAGGCTGGACTAGCGGATGACGAGCAGTACTTC
TRBJ2-7 | - | TRBD1 | TRBV29-1 | CSVEVLRTGGEDEQYF | TGCAGCGTTGAAGTGCTAAGGACAGGGGGCGAGGACGAGCAGTACTTC
TRBJ2-7 | - | - | TRBV18 | CASSPPGLSYEQYF | TGTGCCAGCTCACCCCCGGGACTTTCCTACGAGCAGTACTTC
TRBJ2-1 | few | TRBD2 | TRBV7-2 | CASSLVVLSGNRNEQFF | TGTGCCAGCAGCTTAGTGGTTTTGAGCGGGAATAGGAATGAGCAGTTCTTC
TRBJ2-4 | - | - | TRBV21-1 | CASSKQRPMSKNIQYF | TGTGCCAGCAGCAAACAGAGGCCTATGTCCAAAAACATTCAGTACTTC
TRBJ2-2 | - | TRBD2 | TRBV9 | CASSVAGLAGNTGELFF | TGTGCCAGCAGCGTAGCTGGGCTAGCGGGTAACACCGGGGAGCTGTTTTTT
TRBJ2-7 | - | TRBD1 | TRBV6-1 | CATKAGGPSWQYF | TGTGCCACGAAGGCAGGGGGCCCATCATGGCAGTACTTC
TRBJ2-1 | - | - | TRBV7-7 | CASSLGVANNEQFF | TGTGCTAGCAGCTTAGGGGTAGCTAACAATGAGCAGTTCTTC
TRBJ1-2 | - | - | TRBV20-1 | CSAPRQKTNYGYTF | TGCAGTGCTCCCCGACAGAAAACTAACTATGGCTACACCTTC
TRBJ2-1 | - | - | TRBV10-3 | CAISESAPEQFF | TGTGCCATCAGTGAGTCTGCGCCTGAGCAGTTCTTC
TRBJ2-7 | few | - | TRBV27 | CASRQSGSYEQYF | TGTGCCAGCAGGCAATCAGGGTCCTACGAGCAGTACTTC
TRBJ2-7 | - | TRBD2 | TRBV7-2 | CASSPGLAGSRYEQYF | TGTGCCAGCAGCCCCGGGCTAGCGGGATCTCGCTACGAGCAGTACTTC
TRBJ2-5 | - | TRBD1 | TRBV2 | CASNKQGIQETQYF | TGTGCCAGCAACAAACAGGGGATTCAAGAGACCCAGTACTTC
TRBJ1-1 | - | TRBD1 | TRBV5-1 | CASSEGETDRGPEAFF | TGCGCCAGCAGCGAGGGGGAGACTGACAGGGGGCCTGAAGCTTTCTTT
TRBJ2-1 | - | TRBD2 | TRBV5-5 | CASSLAAGGPLNEQFF | TGTGCCAGCAGCTTGGCAGCGGGGGGGCCCCTCAATGAGCAGTTCTTC
TRBJ2-6 | - | TRBD1 | TRBV2 | CASSDRGYGANVLTF | TGTGCCAGCAGCGACAGGGGGTATGGGGCCAACGTCCTGACTTTC
TRBJ2-1 | - | TRBD2 | TRBV6-5 | CASRYLRGGDISYNEQFF | TGTGCCAGCAGATATCTACGGGGGGGAGACATCTCCTACAATGAGCAGTTCTTC
TRBJ2-5 | - | - | TRBV7-6 | CASSLLGRAQETQYF | TGTGCCAGCAGCTTACTGGGGCGGGCTCAAGAGACCCAGTACTTC
TRBJ2-3 | - | TRBD2 | TRBV20-1 | CCTSGGSSTDTQYF | TGTTGTACTAGCGGGGGGAGTAGCACAGATACGCAGTATTTT